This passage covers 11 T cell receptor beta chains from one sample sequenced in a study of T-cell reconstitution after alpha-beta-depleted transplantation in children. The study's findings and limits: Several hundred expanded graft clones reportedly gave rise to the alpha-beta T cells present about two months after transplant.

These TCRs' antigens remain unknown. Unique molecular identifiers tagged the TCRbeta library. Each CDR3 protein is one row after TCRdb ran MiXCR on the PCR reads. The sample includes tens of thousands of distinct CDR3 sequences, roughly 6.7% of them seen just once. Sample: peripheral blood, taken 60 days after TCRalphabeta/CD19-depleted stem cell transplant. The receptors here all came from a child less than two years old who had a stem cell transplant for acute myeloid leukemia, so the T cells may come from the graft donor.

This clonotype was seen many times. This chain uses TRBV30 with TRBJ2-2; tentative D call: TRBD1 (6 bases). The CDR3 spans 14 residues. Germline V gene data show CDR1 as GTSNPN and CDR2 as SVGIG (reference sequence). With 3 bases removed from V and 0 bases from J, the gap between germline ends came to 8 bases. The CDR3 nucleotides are TGTGCCTGGAGGGGGACAACGAACACCGGGGAGCTGTTTTTT. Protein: CAWRGTTNTGELFF.

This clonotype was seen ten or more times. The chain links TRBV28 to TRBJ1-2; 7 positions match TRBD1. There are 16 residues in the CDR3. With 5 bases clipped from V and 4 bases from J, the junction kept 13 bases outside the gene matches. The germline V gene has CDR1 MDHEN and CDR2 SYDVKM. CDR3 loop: CASSPGQVLLPYGYTF. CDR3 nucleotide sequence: TGTGCCAGCAGTCCAGGACAGGTTCTCCTCCCCTATGGCTACACCTTC.

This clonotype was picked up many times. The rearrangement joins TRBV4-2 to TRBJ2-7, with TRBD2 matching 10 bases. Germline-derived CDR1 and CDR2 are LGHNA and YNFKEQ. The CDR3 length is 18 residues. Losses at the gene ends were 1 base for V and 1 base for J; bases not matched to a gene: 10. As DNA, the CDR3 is TGTGCCAGCAGCCAAGGAGGGACTAGCGCGTTTTATTCCTACGAGCAGTACTTC. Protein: CASSQGGTSAFYSYEQYF.

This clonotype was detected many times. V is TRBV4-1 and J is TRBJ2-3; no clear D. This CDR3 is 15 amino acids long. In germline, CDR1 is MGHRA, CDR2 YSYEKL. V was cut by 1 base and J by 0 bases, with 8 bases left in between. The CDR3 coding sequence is TGCGCCAGCAGCCAAGCCGACTCTAGCACAGATACGCAGTATTTT. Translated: CASSQADSSTDTQYF.

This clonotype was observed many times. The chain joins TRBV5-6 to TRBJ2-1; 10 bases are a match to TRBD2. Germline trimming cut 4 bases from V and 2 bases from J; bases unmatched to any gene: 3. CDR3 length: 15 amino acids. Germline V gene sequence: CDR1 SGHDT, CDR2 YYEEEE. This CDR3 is CASSPAGGPYNEQFF. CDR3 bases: TGTGCCAGCAGCCCAGCGGGAGGGCCCTACAATGAGCAGTTCTTC. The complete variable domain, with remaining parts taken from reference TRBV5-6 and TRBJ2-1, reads DAGVTQSPTHLIKTRGQQVTLRCSPKSGHDTVSWYQQALGQGPQFIFQYYEEEERQRGNFPDRFSGHQFPNYSSELNVNALLLGDSALYLCASSPAGGPYNEQFFGPGTRLTVL.

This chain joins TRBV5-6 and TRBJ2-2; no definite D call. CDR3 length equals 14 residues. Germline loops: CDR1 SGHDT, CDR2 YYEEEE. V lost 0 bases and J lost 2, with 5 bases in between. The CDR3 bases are TGTGCCAGCAGCTTGGTTACTAACACCGGGGAGCTGTTTTTT. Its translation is CASSLVTNTGELFF.

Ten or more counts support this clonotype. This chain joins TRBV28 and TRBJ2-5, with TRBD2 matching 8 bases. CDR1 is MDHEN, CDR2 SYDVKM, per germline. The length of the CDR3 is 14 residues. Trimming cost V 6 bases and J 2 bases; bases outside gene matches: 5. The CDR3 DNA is TGTGCCAGCAGCCCGACTAGCGAGCAAGAGACCCAGTACTTC. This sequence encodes CASSPTSEQETQYF. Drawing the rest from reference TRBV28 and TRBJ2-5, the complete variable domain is DVKVTQSSRYLVKRTGEKVFLECVQDMDHENMFWYRQDPGLGLRLIYFSYDVKMKEKGDIPEGYSVSREKKERFSLILESASTNQTSMYLCASSPTSEQETQYFGPGTRLLVL.

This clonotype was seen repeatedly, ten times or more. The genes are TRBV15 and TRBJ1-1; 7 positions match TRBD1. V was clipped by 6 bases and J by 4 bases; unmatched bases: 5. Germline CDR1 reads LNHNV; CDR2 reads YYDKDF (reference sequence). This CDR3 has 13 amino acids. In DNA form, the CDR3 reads TGTGCCACCAGGGAGGGGGCGGGCACTGAAGCTTTCTTT. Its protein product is CATREGAGTEAFF.

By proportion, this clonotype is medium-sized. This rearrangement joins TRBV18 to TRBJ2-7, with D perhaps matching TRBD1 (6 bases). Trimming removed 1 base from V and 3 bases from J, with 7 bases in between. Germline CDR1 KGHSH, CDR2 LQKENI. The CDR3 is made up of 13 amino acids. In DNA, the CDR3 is TGTGCCAGCTCACCACGGACAGTCTACGAGCAGTACTTC. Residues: CASSPRTVYEQYF. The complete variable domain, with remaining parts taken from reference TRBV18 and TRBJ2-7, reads NAGVMQNPRHLVRRRGQEARLRCSPMKGHSHVYWYRQLPEEGLKFMVYLQKENIIDESGMPKERFSAEFPKEGPSILRIQQVVRGDSAAYFCASSPRTVYEQYFGPGTRLTVT.

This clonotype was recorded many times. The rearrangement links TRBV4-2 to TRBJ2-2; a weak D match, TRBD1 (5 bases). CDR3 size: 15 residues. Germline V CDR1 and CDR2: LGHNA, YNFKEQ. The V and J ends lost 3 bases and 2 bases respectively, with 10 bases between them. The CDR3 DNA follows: TGTGCCAGCAGCCAGGACAACAGCAACACCGGGGAGCTGTTTTTT. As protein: CASSQDNSNTGELFF.

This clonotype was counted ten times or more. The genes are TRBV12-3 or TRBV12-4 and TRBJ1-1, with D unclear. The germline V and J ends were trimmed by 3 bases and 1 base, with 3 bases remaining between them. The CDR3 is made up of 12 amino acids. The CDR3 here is CASSFWNTEAFF. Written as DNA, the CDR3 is TGTGCCAGCAGTTTCTGGAACACTGAAGCTTTCTTT.